The T cell receptor beta chain under discussion was sequenced for a study of cytomegalovirus exposure and HLA in healthy donors. Study summary: There were 300 to 400 genotyped donors. Of these, 81% fell in the genetic ancestry cluster associated with self-reported Caucasian donors.

Germline V lookup: CDR1 MNHEY, CDR2 SVGAGI. The CDR3 runs to 15 residues. The primer mix had 60 Vbeta and 13 Jbeta primers. Some clones are missing from TCRdb's copy, which holds only in-frame ones; the method was immunoSEQ multiplex PCR. The table lists some 190,000 clones, 65% to 80% of them singletons. Concerning this clone itself: One end of the junction does not line up with germline, which may come from a read error.

This sequence was found in a man aged 25-45 years in good health and CMV-seropositive. This chain joins TRBV6-5 and TRBJ1-6, with 7 bases fitting TRBD1. Sequencing used PBMCs. The CDR3 loop reads CAGSSVGTANSPLHF. The CDR3 region has the DNA TGTGCCGGCAGTTCGGTGGGGACAGCAAATTCACCCCTCCACTTT.